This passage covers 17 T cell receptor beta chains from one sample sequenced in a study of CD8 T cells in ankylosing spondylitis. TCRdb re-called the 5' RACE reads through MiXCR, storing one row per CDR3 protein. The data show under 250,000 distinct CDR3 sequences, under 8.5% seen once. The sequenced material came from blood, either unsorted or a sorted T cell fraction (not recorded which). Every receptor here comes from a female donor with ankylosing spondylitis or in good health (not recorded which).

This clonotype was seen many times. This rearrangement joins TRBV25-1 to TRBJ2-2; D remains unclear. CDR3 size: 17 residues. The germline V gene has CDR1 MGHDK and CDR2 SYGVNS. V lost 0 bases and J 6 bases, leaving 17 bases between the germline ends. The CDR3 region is CASSEYQAGGRAGELFF. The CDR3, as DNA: TGTGCCAGCAGTGAATATCAGGCTGGTGGTCGGGCCGGGGAGCTGTTTTTT.

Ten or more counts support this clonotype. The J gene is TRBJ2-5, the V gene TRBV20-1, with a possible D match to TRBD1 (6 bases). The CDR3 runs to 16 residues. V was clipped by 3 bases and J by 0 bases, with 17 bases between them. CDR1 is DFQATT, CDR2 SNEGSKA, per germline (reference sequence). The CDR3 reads CSASNRVGVYQETQYF. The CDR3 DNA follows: TGCAGTGCTAGTAACAGGGTGGGGGTATACCAAGAGACCCAGTACTTC.

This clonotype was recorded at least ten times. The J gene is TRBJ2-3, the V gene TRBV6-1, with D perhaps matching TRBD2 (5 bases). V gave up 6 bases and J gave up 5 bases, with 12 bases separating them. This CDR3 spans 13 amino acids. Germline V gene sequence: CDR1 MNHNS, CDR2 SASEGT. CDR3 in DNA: TGTGCCAGCAGCCGGGGTGGGGTAGATACGCAGTATTTT. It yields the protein CASSRGGVDTQYF.

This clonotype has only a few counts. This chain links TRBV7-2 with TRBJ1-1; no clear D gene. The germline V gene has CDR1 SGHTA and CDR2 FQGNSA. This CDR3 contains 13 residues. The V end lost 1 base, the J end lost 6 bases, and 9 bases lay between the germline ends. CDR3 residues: CASSLGWIAEAFF. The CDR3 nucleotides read TGTGCCAGCAGCTTAGGATGGATCGCTGAAGCTTTCTTT.

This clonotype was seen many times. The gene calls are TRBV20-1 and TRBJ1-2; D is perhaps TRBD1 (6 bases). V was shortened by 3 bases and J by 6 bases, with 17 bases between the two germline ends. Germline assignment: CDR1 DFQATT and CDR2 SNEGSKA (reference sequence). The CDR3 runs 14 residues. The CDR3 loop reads CSARGRGAVDGYTF. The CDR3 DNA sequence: TGCAGTGCTAGGGGTCGGGGGGCGGTCGATGGCTACACCTTC.

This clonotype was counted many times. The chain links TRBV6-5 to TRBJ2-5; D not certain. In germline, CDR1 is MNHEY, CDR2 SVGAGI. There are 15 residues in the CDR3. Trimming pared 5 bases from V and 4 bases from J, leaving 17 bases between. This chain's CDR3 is CASSHKQMVGETQYF. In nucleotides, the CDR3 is TGTGCCAGCAGTCACAAACAGATGGTGGGAGAGACCCAGTACTTC.

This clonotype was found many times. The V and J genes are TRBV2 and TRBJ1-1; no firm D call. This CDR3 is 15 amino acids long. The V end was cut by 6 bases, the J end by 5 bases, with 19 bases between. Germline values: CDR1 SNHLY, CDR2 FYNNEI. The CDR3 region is CASRSDFYQGTEAFF. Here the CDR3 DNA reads TGTGCCAGCAGGTCGGACTTCTATCAAGGGACTGAAGCTTTCTTT.

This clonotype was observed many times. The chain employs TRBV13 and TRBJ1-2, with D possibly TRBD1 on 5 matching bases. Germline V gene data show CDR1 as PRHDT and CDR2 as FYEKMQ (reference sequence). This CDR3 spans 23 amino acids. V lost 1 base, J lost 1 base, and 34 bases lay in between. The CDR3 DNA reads TGTGCCAGCAGCTTAGTTCAGTTGGGGGGAATCAGTCGCCTGGACTCGGATAACTATGGCTACACCTTC. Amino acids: CASSLVQLGGISRLDSDNYGYTF.

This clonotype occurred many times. CDR3 region: CAWFGDRGNTIYF. In nucleotides, the CDR3 is TGTGCCTGGTTCGGGGACAGGGGAAACACCATATATTTT. This chain connects TRBV30 to TRBJ1-3; 8 nucleotides line up with TRBD1. Germline V gene data show CDR1 as GTSNPN and CDR2 as SVGIG (reference sequence). V was pared by 5 bases and J by 4 bases, with 4 bases of the junction left unmatched. The CDR3 covers 13 residues. The variable domain in full, completed from reference TRBV30 and TRBJ1-3, reads SQTIHQWPATLVQPVGSPLSLECTVEGTSNPNLYWYRQAAGRGLQLLFYSVGIGQISSEVPQNLSASRPQDRQFILSSKKLLLSDSGFYLCAWFGDRGNTIYFGEGSWLTVV.

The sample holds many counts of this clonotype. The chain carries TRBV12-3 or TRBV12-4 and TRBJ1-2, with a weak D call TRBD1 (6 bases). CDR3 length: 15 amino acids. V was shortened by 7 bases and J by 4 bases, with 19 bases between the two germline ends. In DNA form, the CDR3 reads TGTGCCAGCACCCCATCGGGGGGCTCCCTCTATGGCTACACCTTC. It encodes CASTPSGGSLYGYTF.

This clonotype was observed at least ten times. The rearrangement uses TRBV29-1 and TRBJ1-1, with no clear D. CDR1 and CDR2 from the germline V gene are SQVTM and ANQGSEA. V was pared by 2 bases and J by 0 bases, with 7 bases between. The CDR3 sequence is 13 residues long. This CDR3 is CSVEQVMNTEAFF. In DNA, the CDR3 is TGCAGCGTTGAACAGGTCATGAACACTGAAGCTTTCTTT.

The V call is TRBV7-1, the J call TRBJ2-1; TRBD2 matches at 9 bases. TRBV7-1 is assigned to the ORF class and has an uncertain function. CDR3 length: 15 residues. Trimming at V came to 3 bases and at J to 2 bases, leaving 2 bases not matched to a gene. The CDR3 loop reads CASSSLAGPYNEQFF. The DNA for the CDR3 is TGTGCCAGCAGCTCCCTAGCGGGGCCCTACAATGAGCAGTTCTTC.

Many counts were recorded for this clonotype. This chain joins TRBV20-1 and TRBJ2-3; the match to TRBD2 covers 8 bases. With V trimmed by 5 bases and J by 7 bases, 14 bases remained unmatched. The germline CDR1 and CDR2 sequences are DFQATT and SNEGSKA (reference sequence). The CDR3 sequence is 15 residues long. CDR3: CSAAPPRGRTNTQYF. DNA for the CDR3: TGCAGTGCTGCCCCCCCTCGCGGGAGGACGAATACGCAGTATTTT.

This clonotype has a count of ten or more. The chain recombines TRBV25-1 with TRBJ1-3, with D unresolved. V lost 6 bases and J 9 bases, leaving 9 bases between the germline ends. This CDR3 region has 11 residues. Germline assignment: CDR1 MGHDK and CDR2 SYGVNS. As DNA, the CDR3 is TGTGCCAGCAGAGATGGGTCCACCATATATTTT. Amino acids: CASRDGSTIYF. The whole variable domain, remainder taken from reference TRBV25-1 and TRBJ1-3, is EADIYQTPRYLVIGTGKKITLECSQTMGHDKMYWYQQDPGMELHLIHYSYGVNSTEKGDLSSESTVSRIRTEHFPLTLESARPSHTSQYLCASRDGSTIYFGEGSWLTVV.

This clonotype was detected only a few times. The CDR3 is CASRNLSPYNEQFF. CDR3 coding DNA: TGTGCCAGCAGGAATCTATCTCCCTACAATGAGCAGTTCTTC. This chain joins TRBV6-2 or TRBV6-3 and TRBJ2-1; no definite D call. With 6 bases removed from V and 2 bases from J, the gap between germline ends came to 11 bases. Germline-derived CDR1 and CDR2 are MNHEY and SVGEGT. The CDR3 has 14 residues.

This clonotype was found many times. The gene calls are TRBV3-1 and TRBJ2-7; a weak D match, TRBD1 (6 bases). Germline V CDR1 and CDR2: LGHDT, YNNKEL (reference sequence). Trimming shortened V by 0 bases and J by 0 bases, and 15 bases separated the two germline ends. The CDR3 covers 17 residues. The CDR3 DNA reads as TGTGCCAGCAGCCAAGAGGCAGGGGCAGGGGCCTCCTACGAGCAGTACTTC. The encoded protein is CASSQEAGAGASYEQYF.

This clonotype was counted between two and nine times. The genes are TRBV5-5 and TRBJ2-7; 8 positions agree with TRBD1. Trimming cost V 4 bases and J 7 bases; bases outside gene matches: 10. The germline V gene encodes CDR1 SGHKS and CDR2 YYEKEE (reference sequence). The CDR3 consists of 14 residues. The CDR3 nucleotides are TGTGCCAGCAGCAAGGACAGGGTTCGAGATGAGCAGTACTTC. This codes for CASSKDRVRDEQYF. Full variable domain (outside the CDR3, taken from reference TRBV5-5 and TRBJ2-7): DAGVTQSPTHLIKTRGQQVTLRCSPISGHKSVSWYQQVLGQGPQFIFQYYEKEERGRGNFPDRFSARQFPNYSSELNVNALLLGDSALYLCASSKDRVRDEQYFGPGTRLTVT.